A selection of T cell receptor beta chains follows, all from one sample in a study of blood T cell repertoires in COVID-19. Method: immunoSEQ multiplex PCR; TCRdb's copy keeps in-frame clones and lacks some. The sample carries under 150,000 clones, over 80% recorded once. The sample comprised peripheral blood. Source of these receptors: a man in his forties with active or convalescent COVID-19. Each CDR3 is given with its conserved first and last residue. A D gene is named only where the DNA matches it firmly. The listing skips clone size in some rows; elsewhere it reads once, few, many or a size class.

j_gene | v_gene | abundance | d_gene | CDR3aa | CDR3nt
TRBJ2-5 | TRBV18 | NA | TRBD1 | CASSPPKTRQGGETQYF | TGTGCCAGCTCACCACCCAAAACCCGACAGGGGGGAGAGACCCAGTACTTC
TRBJ2-5 | TRBV5-1 | NA | TRBD2 | CASSLGLAGAVKETQYF | TGCGCCAGCAGCTTGGGTCTAGCGGGGGCTGTAAAAGAGACCCAGTACTTC
TRBJ2-5 | TRBV6-5 | NA | NA | CASSLPGTQYF | TGTGCCAGCAGTCTGCCCGGGACCCAGTACTTC
TRBJ2-7 | TRBV9 | NA | TRBD2 | CASSGSGGLSYEQYF | TGTGCCAGCAGCGGTAGCGGGGGCCTCTCCTACGAGCAGTACTTC
TRBJ2-3 | TRBV7-7 | NA | NA | CASRKTGDRSGVPSTDTQYF | TGTGCTAGCAGAAAGACAGGGGATAGAAGCGGGGTCCCTAGCACAGATACGCAGTATTTT
TRBJ1-3 | TRBV10-3 | NA | TRBD1 | CAIGDRVSSGNTIYF | TGTGCCATCGGGGACAGGGTCTCCTCTGGAAACACCATATATTTT
TRBJ2-5 | TRBV14 | NA | NA | CASSQEAVTLLRETQYF | TGTGCCAGCAGCCAAGAGGCAGTTACCCTCCTCCGAGAGACCCAGTACTTC
TRBJ1-5 | TRBV21-1 | NA | NA | CASSLRVGRDNSNQPQHF | TGTGCCAGCAGCTTGAGAGTAGGGCGGGATAATAGCAATCAGCCCCAGCATTTT
TRBJ2-1 | TRBV7-9 | NA | TRBD2 | CASSPRTSGGAKGEQFF | TGTGCCAGCAGCCCAAGGACTAGCGGGGGGGCGAAAGGTGAGCAGTTCTTC
TRBJ1-1 | TRBV4-2 | NA | TRBD1 | CASSQRGTDPEAFF | TGTGCCAGCAGCCAACGGGGGACAGACCCTGAAGCTTTCTTT
TRBJ2-2 | TRBV5-5 | once | NA | CASSLLASGTGELFF | TGTGCCAGCAGCTTATTGGCCTCGGGCACCGGGGAGCTGTTTTTT
TRBJ2-2 | TRBV7-9 | NA | TRBD1 | CASSTLRGQSGELFF | TGTGCCAGCAGCACGCTCAGGGGGCAGTCCGGGGAGCTGTTTTTT
TRBJ2-5 | TRBV9 | NA | NA | CASSDSQETQYF | TGTGCCAGCAGCGACTCCCAAGAGACCCAGTACTTC
TRBJ2-3 | TRBV4-1 | NA | NA | CASSQPGTRTDTQYF | TGCGCCAGCAGCCAGCCCGGGACTCGCACAGATACGCAGTATTTT